The 29 T cell receptor beta chains listed next were all sequenced from one sample in a study of spatial heterogeneity in lung cancer. MiXCR, applied by TCRdb to the 5' RACE reads, yields one record per CDR3 protein. This table has about 38,000 distinct CDR3 sequences, 6.5% to 9.5% appearing once. Described time point: blood at routine non-recurrence follow-up after resection. The sample was PBMCs, taken at follow-up. These TCRs come from a male donor with early-stage non-small cell lung cancer.

This clonotype appeared many times. The chain employs TRBV3-1 and TRBJ2-5, with D possibly TRBD2 on 7 matching bases. V was shortened by 0 bases and J by 4 bases, with 15 bases between the two germline ends. The length of the CDR3 is 16 residues. Germline values: CDR1 LGHDT, CDR2 YNNKEL (reference sequence). As DNA, the CDR3 is TGTGCCAGCAGCCAAGACCTCCCGGGGGGCGGAGAGACCCAGTACTTC. Its translation is CASSQDLPGGGETQYF.

A note on this clonotype: The conserved phenylalanine or tryptophan normally closing the CDR3 is absent here, so this likely arose from a read error. V is TRBV5-1 and J is TRBJ2-1; 7 bases align to TRBD1. Looked up from germline, CDR1 is SGHRS and CDR2 is YFSETQ. After removal of 1 base from V and 6 bases from J, the junction contained 4 bases not matched to a gene. The CDR3 is made up of 14 amino acids. The CDR3 DNA reads as TGCGCCAGCAGCTTGCTCCGACAGGGCAATGAGCAGTTCTCC. Translation: CASSLLRQGNEQFS.

This clonotype has ten or more counts. This sequence joins TRBV20-1 and TRBJ2-7; 7 bases agree with TRBD1. Germline-derived CDR1 and CDR2 are DFQATT and SNEGSKA (reference sequence). CDR3 size: 13 residues. V shed 4 bases and J 1 base; nucleotides not matched to a gene: 4. The CDR3 DNA sequence: TGCAGTGCTACCACAGGGGTGTCCTACGAGCAGTACTTC. Protein: CSATTGVSYEQYF.

This clonotype was counted many times. V gene TRBV20-1 combines with J gene TRBJ2-3; no reliable D call. Germline CDR1 is DFQATT and CDR2 is SNEGSKA (reference sequence). The length of the CDR3 is 15 residues. The V end lost 0 bases, the J end lost 1 base, and 11 bases lay between the germline ends. CDR3 sequence reads: CSARDLLGRTDTQYF. CDR3 nucleotides: TGCAGTGCTAGAGATCTTTTAGGTCGCACAGATACGCAGTATTTT.

This clonotype was seen many times. V gene TRBV7-6 combines with J gene TRBJ1-1, with 7 bases matching TRBD1. CDR3 size: 19 residues. Per germline, CDR1 SGHVS and CDR2 FNYEAQ. J was trimmed by 0 bases and V by 1 base; bases with no gene match: 14. This chain's CDR3 is CASSLEVWDRQGMNTEAFF. The CDR3 coding sequence is TGTGCCAGCAGCTTAGAGGTGTGGGATAGACAGGGAATGAACACTGAAGCTTTCTTT.

V is TRBV10-3 and J is TRBJ2-3, with D maybe TRBD2 (5 bases). The CDR3 has 15 residues. Per germline, CDR1 ENHRY and CDR2 SYGVKD. Between the trimmed V and J ends, which lost 3 bases and 1 base, there was a span of 11 bases. The CDR3 DNA reads TGTGCCATCAGTGAAGATAGCGCCGGCACAGATACGCAGTATTTT. Its protein product is CAISEDSAGTDTQYF.

The sample holds many counts of this clonotype. This chain connects TRBV20-1 to TRBJ1-6, with D tentatively TRBD1 (5 bases). Trimming cost V 0 bases and J 2 bases, with 14 bases left between them. In germline, CDR1 is DFQATT, CDR2 SNEGSKA (reference sequence). This CDR3 is 17 amino acids long. The CDR3 loop is CSARDPQEGTYNSPLHF. CDR3 coding DNA: TGCAGTGCTAGAGATCCACAGGAGGGGACCTATAATTCACCCCTCCACTTT.

DNA for the CDR3: TGTGCCAGCACCGACCGGGGTGACGCTTTCTTT. It codes for CASTDRGDAFF. This sequence joins TRBV11-2 and TRBJ1-1; D remains unclear. Germline assignment: CDR1 SGHAT and CDR2 FQNNGV. The CDR3 runs to 11 residues. V dropped 7 bases and J dropped 11 bases, with 14 bases sitting between them.

At least ten counts were recorded for this clonotype. The chain combines TRBV7-8 with TRBJ1-1; D perhaps matches TRBD1 (6 bases). CDR1 is SGHVS and CDR2 is FQNEAQ in the germline V gene. With 0 bases removed from V and 1 base from J, the gap between germline ends came to 21 bases. The CDR3 is 19 residues long. Written as DNA, the CDR3 is TGTGCCAGCAGCTTAGCATTATTCGGCAGGGGAATAGGGAACACTGAAGCTTTCTTT. Translating it yields CASSLALFGRGIGNTEAFF. The complete variable domain, with remaining parts taken from reference TRBV7-8 and TRBJ1-1, reads GAGVSQSPRYKVAKRGQDVALRCDPISGHVSLFWYQQALGQGPEFLTYFQNEAQLDKSGLPSDRFFAERPEGSVSTLKIQRTQQEDSAVYLCASSLALFGRGIGNTEAFFGQGTRLTVV.

Many counts were recorded for this clonotype. DNA of the CDR3: TGTGCCAGCAGGGGCTTCCGGGACAGGGCCGACAATGAGCAGTTCTTC. Protein: CASRGFRDRADNEQFF. The gene calls are TRBV2 and TRBJ2-1; 9 nucleotides line up with TRBD1. The CDR3 extends over 16 amino acids. Per germline, CDR1 SNHLY and CDR2 FYNNEI. J gave up 5 bases and V 6 bases, and 11 bases lay outside the gene matches.

This clonotype was counted ten times or more. V and J are TRBV4-1 and TRBJ2-3; 7 positions match TRBD2. Germline-derived CDR1 and CDR2 are MGHRA and YSYEKL. The CDR3 runs to 16 residues. J was trimmed by 1 base and V by 0 bases; bases with no gene match: 4. CDR3 sequence reads: CASSQDAGVGTDTQYF. CDR3 bases: TGCGCCAGCAGCCAAGATGCGGGGGTGGGCACAGATACGCAGTATTTT.

The sample holds many counts of this clonotype. In DNA, the CDR3 is TGTGCCAGCAGACGGACTAGCGGGGATTTCTACAATGAGCAGTTCTTC. This codes for CASRRTSGDFYNEQFF. The chain uses TRBV7-9 and TRBJ2-1; 12 bases agree with TRBD2. The J segment lost 3 bases and the V segment lost 6 bases, leaving 6 bases of the junction unmatched. This CDR3 is 16 amino acids long. Germline-derived CDR1 and CDR2 are SEHNR and FQNEAQ (reference sequence).

This clonotype was detected ten times or more. This rearrangement joins TRBV3-1 to TRBJ2-7, with 12 bases identical to TRBD1. This CDR3 is 14 amino acids long. CDR1 is LGHDT and CDR2 is YNNKEL in the germline V gene (reference sequence). Trimming cost V 5 bases and J 6 bases; bases outside gene matches: 5. The CDR3 protein is CASSSGQGALEQYF. As DNA, the CDR3 is TGTGCCAGCAGCTCGGGACAGGGGGCCCTCGAGCAGTACTTC.

This clonotype was seen many times. The chain carries TRBV7-9 and TRBJ2-1, with D uncertain. Germline-derived CDR1 and CDR2 are SEHNR and FQNEAQ (reference sequence). The CDR3 totals 13 residues. Trimming left V 0 bases short and J 10 bases short, with 10 bases between. The CDR3 nucleotides are TGTGCCAGCAGCTTAGCGGGTCAGCCCGAGCAGTTCTTC. Translating gives CASSLAGQPEQFF.

At least ten counts were recorded for this clonotype. The V and J genes are TRBV11-2 and TRBJ1-3; D may be TRBD1 (6 bases). The germline V gene has CDR1 SGHAT and CDR2 FQNNGV. The CDR3 extends over 15 amino acids. V was pared by 2 bases and J by 4 bases, with 12 bases between. CDR3: CASSLPGAGGNTIYF. The CDR3 coding sequence is TGTGCCAGCAGCTTACCGGGGGCTGGAGGAAACACCATATATTTT.

This clonotype appeared many times. The chain couples TRBV5-5 to TRBJ2-7, with a possible D match to TRBD2 (6 bases). Germline V gene data show CDR1 as SGHKS and CDR2 as YYEKEE (reference sequence). The CDR3 contains 14 residues. V was shortened by 0 bases and J by 2 bases, with 9 bases between the two germline ends. CDR3 protein: CASSLGSGAYEQYF. Here the CDR3 DNA reads TGTGCCAGCAGCTTGGGTAGCGGAGCCTACGAGCAGTACTTC.

There are many counts of this clonotype. V usage is TRBV5-1 and J usage is TRBJ2-1; 9 nucleotides match TRBD1. CDR1 is SGHRS, CDR2 YFSETQ, per germline. J gave up 4 bases and V 0 bases, and 2 bases lay outside the gene matches. This CDR3 is built from 15 residues. The CDR3 protein is CASSLEGQGYNEQFF. Here the CDR3 DNA reads TGCGCCAGCAGCTTGGAGGGACAGGGTTACAATGAGCAGTTCTTC.

At least ten counts were recorded for this clonotype. V usage is TRBV5-6 and J usage is TRBJ2-1, with D unresolved. Trimming took 2 bases from V and 5 from J, leaving 5 bases between them. This CDR3 is built from 12 residues. CDR1 is SGHDT, CDR2 YYEEEE, per germline. The DNA of the CDR3 is TGTGCCAGCAGCTTTTCAAACAATGAGCAGTTCTTC. Its translation is CASSFSNNEQFF. Complete variable domain (other parts from reference TRBV5-6 and TRBJ2-1): DAGVTQSPTHLIKTRGQQVTLRCSPKSGHDTVSWYQQALGQGPQFIFQYYEEEERQRGNFPDRFSGHQFPNYSSELNVNALLLGDSALYLCASSFSNNEQFFGPGTRLTVL.

Ten or more counts support this clonotype. The chain combines TRBV7-2 with TRBJ2-1; D is possibly TRBD2 (5 bases). Trimming took off 5 bases at V and 6 bases at J, with 11 bases between the two ends. Germline V gene lookup returns CDR1 SGHTA and CDR2 FQGNSA. The CDR3 sequence is 13 residues long. CDR3 loop: CASSAGLPNEQFF. CDR3 DNA: TGTGCCAGCAGCGCAGGACTTCCCAATGAGCAGTTCTTC.

This clonotype was recorded at least ten times. V usage is TRBV7-9 and J usage is TRBJ1-4; D remains unclear. The CDR3 loop spans 15 amino acids. V shed 4 bases and J shed 7 bases, with 16 bases lying between them. Germline V gene data show CDR1 as SEHNR and CDR2 as FQNEAQ (reference sequence). The CDR3 DNA sequence: TGTGCCAGCAGCTCGAGGCTCGGCAGCGGTGAAAAACTGTTTTTT. It yields the protein CASSSRLGSGEKLFF.

This clonotype was seen many times. This chain joins TRBV7-3 and TRBJ2-5; 10 positions agree with TRBD2. V gave up 5 bases and J gave up 4 bases; unmatched junction bases: 10. The CDR3 loop spans 16 amino acids. Germline lookup yields CDR1 SGHTA and CDR2 FQGTGA. This CDR3 is CASSPDGTSVSETQYF. Written as DNA, the CDR3 is TGTGCCAGCAGCCCCGATGGGACTAGCGTATCAGAGACCCAGTACTTC.

This clonotype showed up many times. The V gene is TRBV7-3, the J gene TRBJ2-5; D might be TRBD2 (6 bases). CDR3 size: 13 residues. Between the trimmed V and J ends, which lost 1 base and 5 bases, there was a span of 8 bases. Germline V gene data show CDR1 as SGHTA and CDR2 as FQGTGA. The CDR3 loop is CASSLSGGETQYF. As DNA, the CDR3 is TGTGCCAGCAGCTTAAGTGGAGGGGAGACCCAGTACTTC.

The chain is built from TRBV20-1 and TRBJ2-7; possibly TRBD1 for D (6 bases). This CDR3 is 14 amino acids long. The V end was cut by 2 bases, the J end by 0 bases, with 11 bases between. The germline V gene has CDR1 DFQATT and CDR2 SNEGSKA (reference sequence). CDR3 DNA: TGCAGTGCTAGACCGCTGGACAGCTCCTACGAGCAGTACTTC. Its protein is CSARPLDSSYEQYF.

In this sample, this clonotype turned up many times. The V gene is TRBV29-1, the J gene TRBJ2-7, with D perhaps being TRBD1 or TRBD2 (5 bases each). Between the trimmed V and J ends, which lost 5 bases and 0 bases, there was a span of 11 bases. The germline CDR1 and CDR2 sequences are SQVTM and ANQGSEA. The CDR3 loop spans 13 amino acids. CDR3 in DNA: TGCAGCGTTCCCGGGGCCGCCTCCTACGAGCAGTACTTC. Translated: CSVPGAASYEQYF.

This clonotype was seen at least ten times. The rearrangement links TRBV11-2 to TRBJ2-7; unclear D gene. Between the trimmed V and J ends, which lost 5 bases and 5 bases, there was a span of 19 bases. This CDR3 contains 15 residues. CDR1 is SGHAT, CDR2 FQNNGV, per germline. The CDR3 nucleotides read TGTGCCAGCAGCAACGCGACAAGGAAAAACCACGAGCAGTACTTC. Amino acids: CASSNATRKNHEQYF.

With regard to this clonotype: A read error may be the cause here, since a much bigger clone is one base away. The CDR3 ends on some other residue instead of the conserved phenylalanine or tryptophan, so this is likely a read error. V usage is TRBV6-5 and J usage is TRBJ1-1; D remains ambiguous. The CDR3 has 11 amino acids. CDR1 and CDR2 (germline): MNHEY, SVGAGI. Here the CDR3 reads CASKGNTEAFY. In nucleotides, the CDR3 is TGTGCTTCGAAGGGCAACACTGAAGCTTTCTAT.

This clonotype was seen at least ten times. The V call is TRBV14, the J call TRBJ1-1; D gene uncertain. Germline lookup yields CDR1 SGHDN and CDR2 FVKESK. Trimming stripped 4 bases from V and 7 bases from J, with 10 bases between. The CDR3 has 12 amino acids. The CDR3 bases are TGTGCCAGCAGCCGGGGAACACTTGAAGCTTTCTTT. Amino acids: CASSRGTLEAFF.

This clonotype rates as medium-sized. The J gene is TRBJ1-6, the V gene TRBV6-1; 10 bases match TRBD1. The CDR3 spans 13 residues. Per germline, CDR1 MNHNS and CDR2 SASEGT. Trimming cost V 8 bases and J 9 bases; bases outside gene matches: 4. The chain's CDR3 is CASHRDRGSPLHF. CDR3 nucleotide sequence: TGTGCCAGCCACCGGGACAGGGGTTCACCCCTCCACTTT.

There are many counts of this clonotype. The chain carries TRBV29-1 and TRBJ1-1; the D gene is possibly TRBD1 (5 bases). V was cut by 6 bases and J by 8 bases, with 19 bases left in between. CDR1 SQVTM and CDR2 ANQGSEA come from the germline V gene. The CDR3 sequence is 13 residues long. Written as DNA, the CDR3 is TGCAGCGTGCTGTTAGAGGGGCCAGAAGAAGCTTTCTTT. Its translation: CSVLLEGPEEAFF.